This T cell receptor beta chain appears in the sequencing data of a study of blood T cells in healthy people across ages. Study-level findings and limits: A strong correlation was seen between TCR beta diversity and naive T cell percentage. Older individuals had lower TCR beta diversity per million T cells (the decline was roughly linear).

This clonotype has just a few counts. Its target is not known. Approximately 10 milliliters was the volume of peripheral blood drawn from each donor. A J-beta primer mix and a sample-barcoded 5' primer were used in a second PCR of about 6 to 12 cycles. One entry per CDR3 protein, called by TCRdb with MiXCR from the 5' RACE reads. The table shows 1,300,000 or so distinct CDR3 sequences, with almost 60% occurring only once. The CDR3 is 18 residues long. Per germline, CDR1 MGHRA and CDR2 YSYEKL. The V gene lost 2 bases and the J gene lost 2 bases, with 22 bases spanning the gap. This chain uses TRBV4-1 with TRBJ2-7; no firm D call. The sequence was collected from a man younger than 35 in good health. The specimen was blood. CDR3 DNA: TGCGCCAGCAGCCAAATCCCCTCCCTGCCGGGCCTCACCTACGAGCAGTACTTC. This encodes CASSQIPSLPGLTYEQYF.